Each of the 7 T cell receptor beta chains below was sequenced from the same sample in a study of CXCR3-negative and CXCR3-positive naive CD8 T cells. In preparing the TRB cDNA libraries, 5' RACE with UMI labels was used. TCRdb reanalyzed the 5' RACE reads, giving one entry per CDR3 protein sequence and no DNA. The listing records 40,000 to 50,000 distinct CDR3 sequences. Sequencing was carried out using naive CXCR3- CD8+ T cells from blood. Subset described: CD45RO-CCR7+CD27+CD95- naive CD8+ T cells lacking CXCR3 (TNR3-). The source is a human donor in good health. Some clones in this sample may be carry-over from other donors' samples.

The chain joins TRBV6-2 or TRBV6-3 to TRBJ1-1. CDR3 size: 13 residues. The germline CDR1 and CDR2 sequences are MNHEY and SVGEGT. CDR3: CASSKSAGSQAFF.

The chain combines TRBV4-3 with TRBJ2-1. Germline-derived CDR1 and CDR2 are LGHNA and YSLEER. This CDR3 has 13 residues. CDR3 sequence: CASIPWVANEQFF.

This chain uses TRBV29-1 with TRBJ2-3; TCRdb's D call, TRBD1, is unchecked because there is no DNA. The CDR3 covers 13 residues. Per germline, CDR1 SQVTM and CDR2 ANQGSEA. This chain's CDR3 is CSVGQGFTDTQYF.

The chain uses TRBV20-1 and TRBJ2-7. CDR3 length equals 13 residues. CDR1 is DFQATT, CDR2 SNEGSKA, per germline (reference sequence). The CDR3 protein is CSARGLDTYEQYF.

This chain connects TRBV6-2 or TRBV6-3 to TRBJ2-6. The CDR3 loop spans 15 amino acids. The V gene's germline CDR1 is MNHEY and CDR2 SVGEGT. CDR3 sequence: CASSYRISGANVLTF.

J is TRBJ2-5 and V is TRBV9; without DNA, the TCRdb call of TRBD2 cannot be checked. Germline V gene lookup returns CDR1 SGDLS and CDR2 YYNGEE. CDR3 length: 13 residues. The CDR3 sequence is CASATGGPETQYF.

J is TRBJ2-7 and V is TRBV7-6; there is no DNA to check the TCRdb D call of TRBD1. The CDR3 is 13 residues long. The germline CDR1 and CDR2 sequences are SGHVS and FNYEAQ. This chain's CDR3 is CASSPGTGREQYF.